This TCR beta chain was obtained from a study of T cells after yellow fever vaccination. Looking at the study overall: Fractions of limited cellularity were prepared by means of SMART-Seq v4 Ultra Low Input.

V lost 3 bases to trimming and J lost 4 bases, with 10 bases between them. Germline-derived CDR1 and CDR2 are SGHRS and YFSETQ. The CDR3 totals 14 residues. TCRdb called the 5' RACE reads again in MiXCR, with one record for every CDR3 protein. The table records about 500,000 distinct CDR3 sequences, less than 20% of them present only once. The gene calls are TRBV5-1 and TRBJ2-2; D possibly corresponds to TRBD1 (6 bases). The clonotype originates from a man between 18 and 35 years old who received the YFV17D yellow fever vaccine. This material consisted of PBMCs, taken about 5 days after the first yellow fever vaccination. Here the CDR3 DNA reads TGCGCCAGCAGCTCTACAGGGCGCACCGGGGAGCTGTTTTTT. Its protein is CASSSTGRTGELFF.